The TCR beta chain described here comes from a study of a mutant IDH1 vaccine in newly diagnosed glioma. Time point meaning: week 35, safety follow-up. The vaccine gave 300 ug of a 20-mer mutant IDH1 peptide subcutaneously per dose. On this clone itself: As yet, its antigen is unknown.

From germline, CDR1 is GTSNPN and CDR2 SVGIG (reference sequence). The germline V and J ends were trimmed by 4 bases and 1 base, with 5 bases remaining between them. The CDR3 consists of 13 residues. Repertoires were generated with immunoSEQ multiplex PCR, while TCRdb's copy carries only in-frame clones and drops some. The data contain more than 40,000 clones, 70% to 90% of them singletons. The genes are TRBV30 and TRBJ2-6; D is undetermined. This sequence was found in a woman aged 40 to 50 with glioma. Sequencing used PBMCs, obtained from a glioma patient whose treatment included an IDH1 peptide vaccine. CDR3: CAWIRSGANVLTF. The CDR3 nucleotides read TGTGCCTGGATTAGGTCTGGGGCCAACGTCCTGACTTTC.